The 18 T cell receptor beta chains presented below share a single source sample, sequenced in a study of blood T cell repertoires in COVID-19. Here immunoSEQ multiplex PCR was the method, and the copy in TCRdb shows in-frame clones only, minus some. The sample has hundreds of thousands of clones, 88% seen once. Specimen: peripheral blood. These receptors all stem from a woman in her twenties or thirties who had recovered from COVID-19.

The chain has TRBV6-5 and TRBJ2-7; 12 positions agree with TRBD1. Germline V gene lookup returns CDR1 MNHEY and CDR2 SVGAGI. The CDR3 length is 12 residues. V was pared by 8 bases and J by 6 bases, with 2 bases of the junction left unmatched. The CDR3 DNA is TGTGCCAGCCGGGGACAGGGGGCCGAGCAGTACTTC. Protein: CASRGQGAEQYF.

The V call is TRBV11-2, the J call TRBJ1-2; weak D call: TRBD1 (5 bases). The CDR3 is made up of 15 amino acids. Trimming took 0 bases from V and 4 from J, leaving 12 bases between them. CDR1 and CDR2 (germline): SGHAT, FQNNGV. CDR3 in amino acids: CASSLDRAGPYGYTF. In DNA form, the CDR3 reads TGTGCCAGCAGCTTAGATCGGGCAGGGCCCTATGGCTACACCTTC.

This clone showed up just once. The chain employs TRBV5-6 and TRBJ1-1, with 11 bases identical to TRBD1. The V gene end was trimmed by 6 bases and the J gene end by 5 bases; junction bases not matched to a gene: 6. CDR3 size: 14 residues. Looked up from germline, CDR1 is SGHDT and CDR2 is YYEEEE. CDR3 nucleotides: TGTGCCAGCATCTACGGGACAGGGGGGACTGAAGCTTTCTTT. This sequence encodes CASIYGTGGTEAFF.

The rearrangement links TRBV3-1 (or the pseudogene TRBV3-2) to TRBJ1-5; maybe TRBD1 (6 bases). CDR1 LGHDT and CDR2 YNNKEL come from the germline V gene (reference sequence). This CDR3 is built from 14 residues. Trimming took off 4 bases at V and 5 bases at J, with 12 bases between the two ends. CDR3 in amino acids: CASSRSQGHQPQHF. CDR3 DNA sequence: TGTGCCAGCAGCCGATCCCAGGGGCATCAGCCCCAGCATTTT.

This clone was found once. The CDR3 here is CASSSRTGRGEKLFF. The DNA for the CDR3 is TGTGCCAGCAGTTCCCGGACAGGGCGGGGGGAAAAACTGTTTTTT. The rearrangement links TRBV2 to TRBJ1-4; TRBD1 aligns across 8 bases. The germline V gene has CDR1 SNHLY and CDR2 FYNNEI. The CDR3 runs 15 residues. The trim removed 5 bases at V and 8 bases at J, leaving 10 bases unmatched.

V and J are TRBV27 and TRBJ2-5, with D unclear. The germline V and J ends were trimmed by 5 bases and 4 bases, with 8 bases remaining between them. The CDR3 loop spans 12 amino acids. Looked up from germline, CDR1 is MNHEY and CDR2 is SMNVEV (reference sequence). CDR3 bases: TGTGCCAGCAGTAGGAGAGGAGAGACCCAGTACTTC. This gives the protein CASSRRGETQYF.

The V and J genes are TRBV9 and TRBJ2-5, with a possible D match to TRBD1 (5 bases). Looked up from germline, CDR1 is SGDLS and CDR2 is YYNGEE. V lost 3 bases, J lost 4 bases, and 13 bases lay in between. The CDR3 totals 14 residues. The CDR3 loop reads CASSAYYGAETQYF. For the CDR3, the DNA is TGTGCCAGCAGCGCCTACTATGGGGCAGAGACCCAGTACTTC.

The J gene is TRBJ1-5, the V gene TRBV9; D not resolved. Germline CDR1 and CDR2: SGDLS and YYNGEE. The V end was cut by 0 bases, the J end by 3 bases, with 10 bases between. CDR3 size: 15 residues. The CDR3 here is CASSVGGSNNQPQHF. Here the CDR3 DNA reads TGTGCCAGCAGCGTAGGAGGGTCAAACAATCAGCCCCAGCATTTT. Full variable domain (remainder filled in from reference TRBV9 and TRBJ1-5): DSGVTQTPKHLITATGQRVTLRCSPRSGDLSVYWYQQSLDQGLQFLIQYYNGEERAKGNILERFSAQQFPDLHSELNLSSLELGDSALYFCASSVGGSNNQPQHFGDGTRLSIL.

The chain combines TRBV29-1 with TRBJ1-1; 7 bases match TRBD1. With V trimmed by 5 bases and J by 6 bases, 6 bases remained unmatched. Germline values: CDR1 SQVTM, CDR2 ANQGSEA. CDR3 length: 12 amino acids. The CDR3 nucleotides read TGCAGCGTTTACCACAGGGGCGCTGAAGCTTTCTTT. This codes for CSVYHRGAEAFF.

The genes are TRBV13 and TRBJ1-2, with 9 bases that match TRBD1. Germline V gives CDR1 PRHDT, CDR2 FYEKMQ (reference sequence). The V gene end was trimmed by 4 bases and the J gene end by 4 bases; junction bases not matched to a gene: 4. The CDR3 sequence is 14 residues long. CDR3 DNA sequence: TGTGCCAGCAGCTCCTGGGACAGGGCCTATGGCTACACCTTC. Amino acid sequence: CASSSWDRAYGYTF.

V usage is TRBV30 and J usage is TRBJ2-2; D not resolved. This CDR3 comprises 14 residues. Germline CDR1 and CDR2: GTSNPN and SVGIG (reference sequence). Trimming removed 2 bases at V and 1 base at J, with 8 bases between. The DNA for the CDR3 is TGTGCCTGGAGTCCTCGGGTGAACACCGGGGAGCTGTTTTTT. Protein product: CAWSPRVNTGELFF.

The chain is built from TRBV10-3 and TRBJ2-7; 8 nucleotides agree with TRBD2. Germline loops: CDR1 ENHRY, CDR2 SYGVKD. The CDR3 covers 14 residues. V lost 2 bases and J lost 2; bases outside the gene matches: 2. The CDR3: CAISERGGPYEQYF. As DNA, the CDR3 is TGTGCCATCAGTGAGCGGGGGGGTCCCTACGAGCAGTACTTC.

The chain recombines TRBV11-3 with TRBJ2-7; 7 bases match TRBD2. J was trimmed by 2 bases and V by 2 bases; bases with no gene match: 3. Germline-derived CDR1 and CDR2 are SGHNT and YENEEA. The CDR3 length is 14 residues. The CDR3 spells CASSLSSGAYEQYF. CDR3 DNA: TGTGCCAGCAGCTTATCGAGCGGGGCCTACGAGCAGTACTTC.

A remark on this clone: This sequence may be a read error, since a much larger clone differs from it by one base. The rearrangement links TRBV11-3 to TRBJ2-7, with TRBD1 identical over 7 bases. The J segment lost 3 bases and the V segment lost 5 bases, leaving 4 bases of the junction unmatched. The CDR3 is made up of 13 amino acids. CDR1 and CDR2 from the germline V gene are SGHNT and YENEEA. CDR3 DNA sequence: TGTGCCAGCAGCCCGGGACAGAACTACGAGCAGTACTTC. Translated: CASSPGQNYEQYF.

V usage is TRBV19 and J usage is TRBJ2-5, with 10 bases fitting TRBD2. Germline CDR1 is LNHDA and CDR2 is SQIVND (reference sequence). Trimming cost V 0 bases and J 4 bases; bases outside gene matches: 5. The CDR3 is 16 residues long. CDR3 coding DNA: TGTGCCAGTAGTATAGAAAGGGGACTAGCGAGAGAGACCCAGTACTTC. It translates to CASSIERGLARETQYF.

The chain joins TRBV3-1 (or the pseudogene TRBV3-2) to TRBJ2-3; D perhaps matches TRBD2 (7 bases). The CDR3 runs 19 residues. Germline V gives CDR1 LGHDT, CDR2 YNNKEL (reference sequence). Trimming removed 4 bases from V and 2 bases from J, with 25 bases in between. CDR3 bases: TGTGCCAGCAGCCCCTTTGGGGGGGGCCGGGGTTTTATCACAGATACGCAGTATTTT. This sequence encodes CASSPFGGGRGFITDTQYF.

CDR3 nucleotides: TGTGCCAGTCTACCCCAGGGTGACACTGAAGCTTTCTTT. Translating gives CASLPQGDTEAFF. V gene TRBV3-1 (or the pseudogene TRBV3-2) combines with J gene TRBJ1-1; D perhaps matches TRBD1 (5 bases). This CDR3 has 13 residues. Germline CDR1 and CDR2: LGHDT and YNNKEL (reference sequence). V lost 9 bases and J lost 3, with 14 bases in between.

The chain joins TRBV10-3 to TRBJ2-7; TRBD2 agrees at 16 bases. Germline lookup yields CDR1 ENHRY and CDR2 SYGVKD. CDR3 length: 20 amino acids. V gave up 4 bases and J gave up 3 bases; unmatched junction bases: 15. The CDR3 region is CAISASLGLAGGPHIYEQYF. CDR3 in DNA: TGTGCCATCAGTGCCTCCTTGGGACTAGCGGGGGGGCCCCATATCTACGAGCAGTACTTC.